In this sample, the clone carrying this TCR beta chain turned up many times. The antigen is not known. The data are from a study of blood T cells in healthy people across ages. It was with a sample-barcoded 5' primer and a J-beta primer mix that a second PCR of roughly 7 to 12 cycles was run. MiXCR, run by TCRdb on the 5' RACE reads, gives a single entry per CDR3 protein. The sample yields fewer than 2,000,000 distinct CDR3 sequences, about 35% seen once. Points from the study as a whole: It was the long-lived donors that had more naive CD4+ cells and higher diversity than aged donors.

This receptor was taken from a young woman in good health. Material: blood.

The CDR3 bases are TGTGCCAGCAGTTACGCAGGGGGCTCCTACAATGAGCAGTTCTTC. It is translated as CASSYAGGSYNEQFF. The chain has TRBV6-2 or TRBV6-3 and TRBJ2-1, with 7 bases identical to TRBD1. Germline V gene lookup returns CDR1 MNHEY and CDR2 SVGEGT. V lost 2 bases to trimming and J lost 0 bases; unmatched junction nucleotides: 1. The CDR3 runs to 15 residues.